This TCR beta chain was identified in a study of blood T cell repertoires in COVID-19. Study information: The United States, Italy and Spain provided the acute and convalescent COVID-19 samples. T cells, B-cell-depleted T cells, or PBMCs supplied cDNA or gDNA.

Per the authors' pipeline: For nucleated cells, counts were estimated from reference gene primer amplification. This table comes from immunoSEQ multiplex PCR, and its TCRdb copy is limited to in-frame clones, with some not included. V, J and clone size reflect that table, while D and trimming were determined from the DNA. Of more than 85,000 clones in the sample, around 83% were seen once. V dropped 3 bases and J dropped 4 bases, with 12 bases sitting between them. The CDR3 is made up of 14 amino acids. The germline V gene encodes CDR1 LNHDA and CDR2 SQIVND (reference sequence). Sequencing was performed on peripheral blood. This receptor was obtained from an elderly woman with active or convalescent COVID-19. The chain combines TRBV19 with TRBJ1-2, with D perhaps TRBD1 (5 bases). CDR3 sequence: CASSMAGRGYGYTF. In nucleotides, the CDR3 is TGTGCCAGTAGTATGGCAGGGAGGGGCTATGGCTACACCTTC.